The 22 T cell receptor beta chains listed next were all sequenced from one sample in a study of blood T cell repertoires in COVID-19. Assay used: immunoSEQ multiplex PCR; TCRdb lists only in-frame clones, some missing. The data contain hundreds of thousands of clones, roughly 91% of them singletons. The specimen was PBMCs or T cells enriched from blood (not recorded which). These receptors came from a woman in her sixties in a cohort exposed to, infected with or recovered from COVID-19 (not recorded which).

The chain employs TRBV9 and TRBJ1-2; unclear D gene. Germline lookup yields CDR1 SGDLS and CDR2 YYNGEE. V lost 2 bases, J lost 2 bases, and 10 bases lay in between. This CDR3 has 14 residues. The CDR3 reads CASSVRTGNYGYTF. The CDR3 nucleotides are TGTGCCAGCAGCGTTCGGACGGGAAACTATGGCTACACCTTC.

CDR3 DNA sequence: TGTGCCAGCAGTTACAGGGGCTCTGAAGCTTTCTTT. Encoded protein: CASSYRGSEAFF. The chain uses TRBV6-5 and TRBJ1-1, with a weak D call TRBD1 (5 bases). This CDR3 is 12 amino acids long. V was clipped by 2 bases and J by 6 bases, with 7 bases between them. The germline V gene has CDR1 MNHEY and CDR2 SVGAGI.

This chain connects TRBV30 to TRBJ1-2; no clear D. Deletions cut 5 bases from V and 4 bases from J, with 20 bases between. Germline V lookup: CDR1 GTSNPN, CDR2 SVGIG (reference sequence). The CDR3 totals 15 residues. In DNA, the CDR3 is TGTGCCTGGGCAGGTCAGCAGGCTGTACTCTATGGCTACACCTTC. It yields the protein CAWAGQQAVLYGYTF.

This sequence joins TRBV18 and TRBJ1-4; a possible D gene is TRBD1 (5 bases). V dropped 1 base and J dropped 8 bases, with 17 bases sitting between them. The V gene's germline CDR1 is KGHSH and CDR2 LQKENI. This CDR3 region has 16 residues. Written as DNA, the CDR3 is TGTGCCAGCTCACCACAGGGTCAGGGTGCATTCGAAAAACTGTTTTTT. Amino acids: CASSPQGQGAFEKLFF. The whole variable domain, filled in from reference TRBV18 and TRBJ1-4, reads NAGVMQNPRHLVRRRGQEARLRCSPMKGHSHVYWYRQLPEEGLKFMVYLQKENIIDESGMPKERFSAEFPKEGPSILRIQQVVRGDSAAYFCASSPQGQGAFEKLFFGSGTQLSVL.

The chain is built from TRBV5-1 and TRBJ2-3; 7 positions agree with TRBD2. J lost 0 bases, V lost 2 bases, and 9 bases had no gene match. The CDR3 has 17 amino acids. Germline CDR1 SGHRS, CDR2 YFSETQ. CDR3 nucleotides: TGCGCCAGCAGCTTAGGATTCGTGCGGGAGAGCACAGATACGCAGTATTTT. Residues: CASSLGFVRESTDTQYF. The full variable domain, in which reference TRBV5-1 and TRBJ2-3 provide the parts outside the CDR3, is KAGVTQTPRYLIKTRGQQVTLSCSPISGHRSVSWYQQTPGQGLQFLFEYFSETQRNKGNFPGRFSGRQFSNSRSEMNVSTLELGDSALYLCASSLGFVRESTDTQYFGPGTRLTVL.

This chain uses TRBV9 with TRBJ2-3; 9 positions agree with TRBD2. Germline V gene sequence: CDR1 SGDLS, CDR2 YYNGEE. After removal of 3 bases from V and 5 bases from J, the junction contained 25 bases not matched to a gene. This CDR3 region has 21 residues. CDR3 amino acids: CASSGTALAGFLKVGGDTQYF. The CDR3 nucleotides are TGTGCCAGCAGCGGGACAGCCCTAGCGGGATTCTTGAAGGTCGGCGGAGATACGCAGTATTTT. Based on the CDR3 plus reference TRBV9 and TRBJ2-3, the full variable domain is DSGVTQTPKHLITATGQRVTLRCSPRSGDLSVYWYQQSLDQGLQFLIQYYNGEERAKGNILERFSAQQFPDLHSELNLSSLELGDSALYFCASSGTALAGFLKVGGDTQYFGPGTRLTVL.

This chain joins TRBV6-6 and TRBJ2-5, with TRBD2 matching 9 bases. Germline CDR1 and CDR2: MNHNY and SVGAGI (reference sequence). The CDR3 runs 13 residues. V was clipped by 9 bases and J by 5 bases; unmatched bases: 7. CDR3 loop: CASLAGNLETQYF. CDR3 nucleotide sequence: TGTGCCAGTCTAGCGGGAAATTTGGAGACCCAGTACTTC.

V gene TRBV7-8 combines with J gene TRBJ2-3; TRBD2 matches 7 bases. The CDR3 consists of 15 residues. The ends lost 3 bases at V and 5 bases at J; junction bases unmatched: 8. Germline lookup yields CDR1 SGHVS and CDR2 FQNEAQ. The CDR3 coding sequence is TGTGCCAGCAGCTTGCGGGGGAGTCGGGTAGATACGCAGTATTTT. Its protein product is CASSLRGSRVDTQYF.

This clone came up a few times. The rearrangement uses TRBV4-1 and TRBJ2-7, with 8 nucleotides matching TRBD2. The V and J ends lost 2 bases and 2 bases, in that order; junction bases with no gene match: 5. CDR1 and CDR2 from the germline V gene are MGHRA and YSYEKL. The CDR3 contains 15 residues. CDR3 sequence: CASSQPASGPYEQYF. The CDR3 nucleotides are TGCGCCAGCAGCCAACCGGCTAGCGGGCCCTACGAGCAGTACTTC.

The genes are TRBV20-1 and TRBJ1-4, with D perhaps TRBD1 (5 bases). Germline V CDR1 and CDR2: DFQATT, SNEGSKA (reference sequence). With 2 bases removed from V and 8 bases from J, the gap between germline ends came to 6 bases. The CDR3 contains 11 residues. The CDR3 spells CSARSGEKLFF. CDR3 bases: TGCAGTGCTAGATCAGGGGAAAAACTGTTTTTT.

The sample holds one count of this clone. This sequence joins TRBV6-2 or TRBV6-3 and TRBJ2-7; TRBD1 matches at 7 bases. This CDR3 region has 17 residues. The junction had 14 bases not matched to a gene; V was cut back by 4 bases and J by 2 bases. Per germline, CDR1 MNHEY and CDR2 SVGEGT. CDR3 DNA sequence: TGTGCCAGCAGTTCGACACGCCGGGACAGACTTACCTACGAGCAGTACTTC. This translates into CASSSTRRDRLTYEQYF.

This chain connects TRBV5-6 to TRBJ2-1; 8 bases line up with TRBD2. Trimming cost V 2 bases and J 5 bases; bases outside gene matches: 6. Per the germline V gene, CDR1 is SGHDT and CDR2 is YYEEEE. CDR3 length: 15 amino acids. CDR3 protein: CASSFGGLGDNEQFF. In nucleotides, the CDR3 is TGTGCCAGCAGCTTCGGGGGACTAGGGGACAATGAGCAGTTCTTC.

The chain employs TRBV28 and TRBJ2-3; 10 positions match TRBD2. Germline trimming cut 5 bases from V and 3 bases from J; bases unmatched to any gene: 11. The CDR3 is 17 residues long. CDR1 MDHEN and CDR2 SYDVKM come from the germline V gene. The DNA of the CDR3 is TGTGCCAGCAGTCCCTCCGGGGCTAGCGGGAGTACAGATACGCAGTATTTT. Its protein product is CASSPSGASGSTDTQYF.

This clone has just a few counts. This chain links TRBV4-1 with TRBJ1-1; D is unclear. Trimming took 7 bases from V and 0 from J, leaving 15 bases between them. Germline CDR1 and CDR2: MGHRA and YSYEKL. CDR3 size: 15 residues. The CDR3: CASTEGFVMNTEAFF. The CDR3 nucleotides read TGCGCCAGCACTGAGGGATTCGTAATGAACACTGAAGCTTTCTTT.

The genes are TRBV11-3 and TRBJ2-1; 12 bases fit TRBD2. The CDR3 sequence is 17 residues long. After removal of 1 base from V and 5 bases from J, the junction contained 6 bases not matched to a gene. Germline-derived CDR1 and CDR2 are SGHNT and YENEEA. Here the CDR3 DNA reads TGTGCCAGCAGCTTAGTGTCTAGCGGGAGGGGGAACAATGAGCAGTTCTTC. Amino acids: CASSLVSSGRGNNEQFF. The full variable domain, rest sourced from reference TRBV11-3 and TRBJ2-1, is EAGVVQSPRYKIIEKKQPVAFWCNPISGHNTLYWYLQNLGQGPELLIRYENEEAVDDSQLPKDRFSAERLKGVDSTLKIQPAELGDSAVYLCASSLVSSGRGNNEQFFGPGTRLTVL.

This chain joins TRBV3-1 (or the pseudogene TRBV3-2) and TRBJ2-3, with 9 nucleotides matching TRBD2. The germline V gene has CDR1 LGHDT and CDR2 YNNKEL (reference sequence). After removal of 0 bases from V and 6 bases from J, the junction contained 10 bases not matched to a gene. This CDR3 comprises 17 residues. In nucleotides, the CDR3 is TGTGCCAGCAGCCAAGAGCGGGGTAGCGGGAGAGCCGATACGCAGTATTTT. It yields the protein CASSQERGSGRADTQYF.

To note about this clone: Other DNA sequences in this sample translate to the same CDR3. V and J are TRBV5-1 and TRBJ1-3, with 9 nucleotides matching TRBD1. Germline V lookup: CDR1 SGHRS, CDR2 YFSETQ. The trim removed 0 bases at V and 3 bases at J, leaving 4 bases unmatched. The CDR3 is made up of 16 amino acids. The CDR3 reads CASSLVGQGSGNTIYF. The DNA for the CDR3 is TGCGCCAGCAGCTTGGTGGGACAGGGCAGTGGAAACACCATATATTTT.

This clone was observed a single time. The gene calls are TRBV5-1 and TRBJ1-6, with TRBD1 matching over 8 bases. The CDR3 totals 16 residues. After removal of 6 bases from V and 10 bases from J, the junction contained 15 bases not matched to a gene. Germline CDR1 SGHRS, CDR2 YFSETQ. The CDR3, as DNA: TGCGCCAGCACCCTAAACCCGACAGGGGATGGGTCACCCCTCCACTTT. Its protein is CASTLNPTGDGSPLHF.

This sequence joins TRBV28 and TRBJ1-2; 9 positions agree with TRBD1. Germline trimming cut 10 bases from V and 2 bases from J; bases unmatched to any gene: 14. Germline CDR1 is MDHEN and CDR2 is SYDVKM. This CDR3 is built from 16 residues. The CDR3, as DNA: TGTGCCACCGAAGGAGACGACAGGGGGGGAAACTATGGCTACACCTTC. This translates into CATEGDDRGGNYGYTF.

This clone was seen once. A junction end diverges from the germline sequence, so it may reflect a read error. The chain recombines TRBV6-1 with TRBJ1-6, with D possibly matching TRBD1 (5 bases). Germline loops: CDR1 MNHNS, CDR2 SASEGT. CDR3 length equals 17 residues. The CDR3: CASSDPWGVSDNSPLHF. The CDR3 region has the DNA TGTGCCAGCAGTGATCCTTGGGGGGTCTCCGATAATTCACCCCTCCACTTT.

This chain uses TRBV12-3 or TRBV12-4 with TRBJ1-5; no clear D gene. The CDR3 has 13 amino acids. V was pared by 8 bases and J by 5 bases, with 13 bases between. The CDR3 DNA is TGTGCCAGCTCAACCGTCGGGGATCAGCCCCAGCATTTT. This gives the protein CASSTVGDQPQHF.

The genes are TRBV20-1 and TRBJ2-7, with a weak D call TRBD2 (5 bases). This CDR3 has 14 amino acids. In germline, CDR1 is DFQATT, CDR2 SNEGSKA (reference sequence). The V end lost 3 bases, the J end lost 2 bases, and 14 bases lay between the germline ends. CDR3 sequence reads: CSASEDLNPYEQYF. CDR3 nucleotide sequence: TGCAGTGCTAGTGAGGACTTAAACCCCTACGAGCAGTACTTC.